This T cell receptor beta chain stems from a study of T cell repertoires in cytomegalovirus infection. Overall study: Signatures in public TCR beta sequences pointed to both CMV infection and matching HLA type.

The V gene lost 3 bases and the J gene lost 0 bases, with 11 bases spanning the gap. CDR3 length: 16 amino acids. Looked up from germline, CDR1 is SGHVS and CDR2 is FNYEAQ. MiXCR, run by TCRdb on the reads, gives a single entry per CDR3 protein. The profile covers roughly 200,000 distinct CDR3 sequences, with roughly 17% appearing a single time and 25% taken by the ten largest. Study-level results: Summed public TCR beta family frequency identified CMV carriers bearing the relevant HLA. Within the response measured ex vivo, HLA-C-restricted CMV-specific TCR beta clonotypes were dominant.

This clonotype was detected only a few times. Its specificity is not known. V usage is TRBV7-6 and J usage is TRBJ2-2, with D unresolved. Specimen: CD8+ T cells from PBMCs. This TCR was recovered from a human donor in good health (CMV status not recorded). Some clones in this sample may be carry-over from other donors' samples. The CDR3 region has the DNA TGTGCCAGCAGCTTGAGAGTAGACGCGAACACCGGGGAGCTGTTTTTT. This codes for CASSLRVDANTGELFF.